The clone carrying this TCR beta chain was detected a few times. The antigen is undetermined. The source of the sample is a study of CD8 T cells in ankylosing spondylitis. Findings of the study overall: From matched ankylosing spondylitis synovial fluid, disease-linked clones were reportedly recovered at significantly enriched levels. Some motif variants had been reported before (in reactive arthritis synovial fluid and blood).

The CDR3 length is 13 residues. V dropped 1 base and J dropped 1 base, with 8 bases sitting between them. The germline V gene encodes CDR1 DFQATT and CDR2 SNEGSKA (reference sequence). Using quantitative 5'-RACE with molecular barcodes, the authors made TCR beta libraries. TCRdb re-derived calls from the 5' RACE reads in MiXCR, one entry per CDR3 protein. The sample lists 250,000 to 300,000 distinct CDR3 sequences, about 19% occurring once. The receptor's source is a male donor with ankylosing spondylitis or in good health (not recorded which). The sequenced sample consisted of blood, either unsorted or a sorted T cell fraction (not recorded which). V usage is TRBV20-1 and J usage is TRBJ2-7; TRBD2 might be the D (6 bases). This CDR3 is CSARVGRSYEQYV. The DNA of the CDR3 is TGCAGTGCTAGAGTAGGGAGGTCCTACGAGCAGTACGTC.